The entry that follows covers one T cell receptor (beta chain) sequence. Its antigen is not known. Germline CDR1 LNHNV, CDR2 YYDKDF (reference sequence). CDR3 length: 12 amino acids. V gave up 4 bases and J gave up 2 bases, with 5 bases separating them. The PCR was carried out with 60 Vbeta primers and 13 Jbeta primers. This table comes from immunoSEQ multiplex PCR, and its TCRdb copy is limited to in-frame clones, with some not included. The sample contains 150,000 to 200,000 clones, 75% of which appear only once. Each donor's status was that of a healthy bone marrow donor. This entry is derived from a study of cytomegalovirus exposure and HLA in healthy donors. Study results and limitations: The authors later linked a missense DCLRE1C variant to TCR beta V- and J-gene trimming. TRBV6-2, TRBV6-3 and some other V segments were unresolvable in 87-base-pair reads. Based on reports, TCR beta sequences accurately predicted HLA-A and HLA-B alleles for most subjects.

The sample consisted of PBMCs. This sequence joins TRBV15 and TRBJ2-5, with D uncertain. The receptor was derived from a male donor in good health and CMV-seronegative. CDR3 coding DNA: TGTGCCACCAGCAAACAGCAAGAGACCCAGTACTTC. It encodes CATSKQQETQYF.